A single sample is the source of the 18 T cell receptor beta chains below, sequenced in a study of cytomegalovirus exposure and HLA in healthy donors. The primer mix had 60 Vbeta and 13 Jbeta primers. Repertoires were generated with immunoSEQ multiplex PCR, while TCRdb's copy carries only in-frame clones and drops some. The repertoire holds over 65,000 clones, 70% to 80% seen once, with 14% to 15% in the top ten. Sequenced: PBMCs. These receptors originate from a middle-aged woman in good health and CMV-seropositive.

V and J are TRBV5-1 and TRBJ2-7, with 7 bases identical to TRBD1. CDR3 length: 14 amino acids. Germline V gene data show CDR1 as SGHRS and CDR2 as YFSETQ. The V and J ends lost 3 bases and 5 bases, in that order; junction bases with no gene match: 8. The CDR3 nucleotides read TGCGCCAGCAGCTCCACAGGGGACGGCGACGAGCAGTACTTC. Its translation is CASSSTGDGDEQYF. Supplemented by reference TRBV5-1 and TRBJ2-7, the full variable domain reads KAGVTQTPRYLIKTRGQQVTLSCSPISGHRSVSWYQQTPGQGLQFLFEYFSETQRNKGNFPGRFSGRQFSNSRSEMNVSTLELGDSALYLCASSSTGDGDEQYFGPGTRLTVT.

The chain is built from TRBV19 and TRBJ2-7; weak D call: TRBD1 (5 bases). Germline V CDR1 and CDR2: LNHDA, SQIVND (reference sequence). The CDR3 runs 14 residues. The germline V and J ends were trimmed by 10 bases and 3 bases, with 19 bases remaining between them. This chain's CDR3 is CATASTALNYEQYF. CDR3 nucleotide sequence: TGTGCCACAGCCTCGACAGCCTTAAACTACGAGCAGTACTTC.

The chain combines TRBV9 with TRBJ2-7; 9 nucleotides agree with TRBD2. This CDR3 has 13 amino acids. J lost 4 bases, V lost 3 bases, and 2 bases had no gene match. Germline V gene lookup returns CDR1 SGDLS and CDR2 YYNGEE. The CDR3 DNA reads TGTGCCAGCAGCGCCAGCGGGGGGTACGAGCAGTACTTC. It translates to CASSASGGYEQYF.

This clone was counted a few times. V gene TRBV7-9 combines with J gene TRBJ2-1, with a possible D match to TRBD1 (6 bases). CDR3 size: 16 residues. V dropped 4 bases and J dropped 7 bases, with 20 bases sitting between them. Germline-derived CDR1 and CDR2 are SEHNR and FQNEAQ (reference sequence). The CDR3 DNA follows: TGTGCCAGCAGCTCTAACGCCAGTGGGGGCTTGAATGAGCAGTTCTTC. Translating it yields CASSSNASGGLNEQFF.

The V gene is TRBV9, the J gene TRBJ2-5, with 7 positions matching TRBD2. The CDR3 contains 15 residues. With 5 bases clipped from V and 4 bases from J, the junction kept 11 bases outside the gene matches. The germline V gene encodes CDR1 SGDLS and CDR2 YYNGEE. The CDR3 loop reads CASSPHGEGSETQYF. DNA of the CDR3: TGTGCCAGCAGTCCCCACGGGGAGGGGTCAGAGACCCAGTACTTC.

The V call is TRBV2, the J call TRBJ2-1, with TRBD1 matching over 9 bases. The CDR3 is 14 residues long. The germline V gene encodes CDR1 SNHLY and CDR2 FYNNEI. V shed 8 bases, J shed 8 bases, and the junction held 10 bases outside the gene matches. The CDR3 loop reads CASLYGTGFDEQFF. The CDR3 DNA follows: TGTGCCAGCCTTTATGGGACAGGGTTCGATGAGCAGTTCTTC.

This clone was observed a single time. V usage is TRBV9 and J usage is TRBJ2-3; D is ambiguous. CDR1 and CDR2 from the germline V gene are SGDLS and YYNGEE. The V gene lost 5 bases and the J gene lost 2 bases, with 12 bases spanning the gap. The CDR3 runs 14 residues. CDR3 residues: CASRGTLPTDTQYF. The CDR3 DNA sequence: TGTGCCAGCAGGGGCACTTTACCCACAGATACGCAGTATTTT.

The rearrangement links TRBV7-8 to TRBJ1-6; unclear D gene. Germline CDR1 and CDR2: SGHVS and FQNEAQ. V was pared by 5 bases and J by 7 bases, with 6 bases between. The CDR3 is 12 residues long. The CDR3: CASSTGNSPLHF. The CDR3 nucleotides are TGTGCCAGCAGCACCGGGAATTCACCCCTCCACTTT.

This clone was observed a handful of times. The chain recombines TRBV19 with TRBJ1-2; D uncertain. Germline loops: CDR1 LNHDA, CDR2 SQIVND (reference sequence). There are 14 residues in the CDR3. The V and J ends lost 3 bases and 5 bases respectively, with 13 bases between them. CDR3 residues: CASSIGELSYGYTF. The CDR3, as DNA: TGTGCCAGTAGTATCGGAGAACTGAGTTATGGCTACACCTTC.

The V call is TRBV7-9, the J call TRBJ1-3; no clear D gene. CDR1 SEHNR and CDR2 FQNEAQ come from the germline V gene (reference sequence). The CDR3 totals 15 residues. The V and J ends lost 3 bases and 0 bases respectively, with 9 bases between them. CDR3: CASSFEFSSGNTIYF. CDR3 DNA: TGTGCCAGCAGCTTCGAATTCAGCTCTGGAAACACCATATATTTT.

This chain joins TRBV7-2 and TRBJ1-1; tentatively, D is TRBD1 (6 bases). The CDR3 has 15 amino acids. The V end lost 1 base, the J end lost 1 base, and 10 bases lay between the germline ends. Germline lookup yields CDR1 SGHTA and CDR2 FQGNSA. CDR3 sequence: CASSLDPGQNTEAFF. The CDR3 region has the DNA TGTGCCAGCAGCTTAGACCCGGGACAGAACACTGAAGCTTTCTTT.

DNA of the CDR3: TGTGCCAGCAGTTACGGGCGGGACAGGTTGAACACTGAAGCTTTCTTT. Its protein is CASSYGRDRLNTEAFF. The gene calls are TRBV6-5 and TRBJ1-1; 8 nucleotides match TRBD1. This CDR3 is built from 16 residues. Germline V lookup: CDR1 MNHEY, CDR2 SVGAGI. V dropped 2 bases and J dropped 0; count of bases not matched to a gene: 5.

The chain joins TRBV6-6 to TRBJ1-1, with D possibly matching TRBD1 (6 bases). The CDR3 extends over 11 amino acids. The V and J ends lost 4 bases and 7 bases respectively, with 7 bases between them. Germline V gives CDR1 MNHNY, CDR2 SVGAGI (reference sequence). CDR3 DNA sequence: TGTGCCAGCAGTTCAGGGGTTGAAGCTTTCTTT. This sequence encodes CASSSGVEAFF.

V usage is TRBV29-1 and J usage is TRBJ1-1; D is ambiguous. Trimming stripped 4 bases from V and 5 bases from J, with 8 bases between. CDR3 length: 11 amino acids. Germline lookup yields CDR1 SQVTM and CDR2 ANQGSEA. CDR3 amino acids: CSVGSVTEAFF. The CDR3 nucleotides read TGCAGCGTTGGTTCCGTGACTGAAGCTTTCTTT.

This clone was observed a few times. The V and J genes are TRBV18 and TRBJ1-1; tentative D call: TRBD1 (6 bases). The germline CDR1 and CDR2 sequences are KGHSH and LQKENI. V lost 4 bases, J lost 1 base, and 19 bases lay in between. The CDR3 spans 17 residues. The CDR3, as DNA: TGTGCCAGCTCACAAGGGACACCCTCTGCGGGGAACACTGAAGCTTTCTTT. Protein product: CASSQGTPSAGNTEAFF.

The genes are TRBV18 and TRBJ2-1; a weak D match, TRBD1 (6 bases). The germline V gene has CDR1 KGHSH and CDR2 LQKENI. CDR3 length: 14 residues. Trimming took off 8 bases at V and 5 bases at J, with 16 bases between the two ends. CDR3 in amino acids: CASDYTGTNNEQFF. The CDR3 DNA is TGTGCCAGCGACTATACAGGGACAAACAATGAGCAGTTCTTC. Complete variable domain (other parts from reference TRBV18 and TRBJ2-1): NAGVMQNPRHLVRRRGQEARLRCSPMKGHSHVYWYRQLPEEGLKFMVYLQKENIIDESGMPKERFSAEFPKEGPSILRIQQVVRGDSAAYFCASDYTGTNNEQFFGPGTRLTVL.

V and J are TRBV4-3 and TRBJ2-5; 7 bases are shared with TRBD2. Trimming removed 0 bases from V and 4 bases from J; junction bases left unmatched: 11. The CDR3 consists of 17 residues. Germline CDR1 reads LGHNA; CDR2 reads YSLEER. The chain's CDR3 is CASSQDPSGTQGETQYF. The DNA of the CDR3 is TGCGCCAGCAGCCAAGATCCCAGCGGGACGCAAGGAGAGACCCAGTACTTC.

The chain couples TRBV14 to TRBJ2-2, with unresolved D. This CDR3 has 14 residues. Germline V gene data show CDR1 as SGHDN and CDR2 as FVKESK. Trimming took 0 bases from V and 6 from J, leaving 8 bases between them. The chain's CDR3 is CASSQDLESGELFF. In DNA form, the CDR3 reads TGTGCCAGCAGCCAAGATCTGGAGTCCGGGGAGCTGTTTTTT.